This T cell receptor (beta chain) is drawn from a study of tumor-infiltrating lymphocytes in primary liver carcinoma. Whole-study results and caveats: All five tumor regions shared only about 8-25% of top clones.

Co-extracting RNA and DNA was done with roughly 17-32 mg of unsorted bulk tissue as input. About this clonotype: Antigen: not known. A read error may produce the germline difference seen at one junction end.

The template, approximately 500 ng total RNA, yielded TCR beta cDNA made with a constant-region primer. Amplification in three nested multiplex PCR rounds with slightly modified ARM-PCR gave rise to TCR beta libraries. TCRdb reprocessed the multiplex PCR reads with MiXCR, giving one entry per CDR3 protein. The table includes some 110,000 distinct CDR3 sequences, around 80% detected once. Sequencing was performed on liver tumor tissue from sampling region 3. Subset: tumor region T3, left-lateral pole. The receptor was derived from a man aged 40-50 years with primary liver carcinoma and hepatitis B virus infection.

The CDR3 sequence is CASKKLQEGYEQYF. DNA of the CDR3: TGCGCCAGTAAAAAACTACAGGAGGGCTACGAGCAGTACTTC. This rearrangement joins TRBV6-2 or TRBV6-3 to TRBJ2-7; D is perhaps TRBD2 (6 bases). Germline loops: CDR1 MNHEY, CDR2 SVGEGT. The CDR3 is 14 residues long.